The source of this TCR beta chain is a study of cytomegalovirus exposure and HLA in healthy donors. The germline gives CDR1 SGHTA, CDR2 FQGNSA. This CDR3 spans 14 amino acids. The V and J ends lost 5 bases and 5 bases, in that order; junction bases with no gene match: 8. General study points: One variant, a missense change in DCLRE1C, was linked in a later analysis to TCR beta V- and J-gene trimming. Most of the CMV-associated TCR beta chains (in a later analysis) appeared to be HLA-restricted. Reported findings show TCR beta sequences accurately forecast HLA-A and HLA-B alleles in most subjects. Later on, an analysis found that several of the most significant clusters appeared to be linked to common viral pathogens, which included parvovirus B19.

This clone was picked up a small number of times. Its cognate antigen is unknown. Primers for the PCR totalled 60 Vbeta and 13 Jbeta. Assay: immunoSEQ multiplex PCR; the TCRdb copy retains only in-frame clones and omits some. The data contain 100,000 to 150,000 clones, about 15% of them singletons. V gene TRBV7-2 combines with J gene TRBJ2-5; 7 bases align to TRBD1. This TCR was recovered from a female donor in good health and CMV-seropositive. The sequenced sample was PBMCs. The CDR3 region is CASSPTGVMETQYF. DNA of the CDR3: TGTGCCAGCAGCCCTACAGGGGTAATGGAGACCCAGTACTTC.